Below are 32 T cell receptor beta chains sequenced from a single sample in a study of T-cell reconstitution after alpha-beta-depleted transplantation in children. TCRbeta library preparation incorporated unique molecular identifiers. TCRdb re-analysed the PCR reads in MiXCR, keeping a single row per CDR3 protein. The sample consists of around 800,000 distinct CDR3 sequences, under 20% of them appearing once. This material consisted of PBMCs, mostly from graft donor cells, taken 360 days after TCRalphabeta/CD19-depleted stem cell transplant. These receptors came from a male patient between 10 and 17 years old who had a stem cell transplant for acute lymphoblastic leukemia, so the T cells may come from the graft donor.

This chain uses TRBV4-2 with TRBJ2-1; possibly TRBD2 for D (6 bases). V shed 4 bases and J shed 4 bases, with 29 bases lying between them. Germline V gene data show CDR1 as LGHNA and CDR2 as YNFKEQ. The CDR3 sequence is 20 residues long. CDR3 sequence reads: CASSLRRGSGASWGYNEQFF. For the CDR3, the DNA is TGTGCCAGCAGCCTACGGCGCGGTAGCGGCGCCTCCTGGGGGTACAATGAGCAGTTCTTC.

This clonotype was counted between two and nine times. V and J are TRBV7-9 and TRBJ2-7; the D is unclear. Between the trimmed V and J ends, which lost 2 bases and 6 bases, there was a span of 11 bases. CDR3 length equals 13 residues. From germline, CDR1 is SEHNR and CDR2 FQNEAQ (reference sequence). The CDR3 is CASSLSRPGEQYF. The CDR3 DNA follows: TGTGCCAGCAGCTTATCAAGGCCCGGCGAGCAGTACTTC. The full variable domain, in which reference TRBV7-9 and TRBJ2-7 provide the parts outside the CDR3, is DTGVSQNPRHKITKRGQNVTFRCDPISEHNRLYWYRQTLGQGPEFLTYFQNEAQLEKSRLLSDRFSAERPKGSFSTLEIQRTEQGDSAMYLCASSLSRPGEQYFGPGTRLTVT.

The table lists this clonotype with a few counts. V and J are TRBV10-3 and TRBJ2-7; possibly TRBD2 for D (5 bases). V was cut by 0 bases and J by 2 bases, with 14 bases left in between. Per germline, CDR1 ENHRY and CDR2 SYGVKD. The CDR3 contains 16 residues. As DNA, the CDR3 is TGTGCCATCAGTGAGTCCCTAGCACTCCCCACCTACGAGCAGTACTTC. It specifies CAISESLALPTYEQYF.

This clonotype was counted a few times. The chain employs TRBV6-2 or TRBV6-3 and TRBJ2-1; 9 nucleotides align to TRBD1. V shed 7 bases, J shed 9 bases, and the junction held 16 bases outside the gene matches. Germline assignment: CDR1 MNHEY and CDR2 SVGEGT. The CDR3 has 16 amino acids. CDR3 nucleotide sequence: TGTGCCAGCAACCGGGGAGGACAGGGGTTTTCTTCTGAGCAGTTCTTC. Its protein is CASNRGGQGFSSEQFF.

This clonotype was observed a single time. The chain uses TRBV29-1 and TRBJ2-7; maybe TRBD2 (6 bases). Trimming left V 8 bases short and J 0 bases short, with 11 bases between. This CDR3 is 12 amino acids long. Germline CDR1 is SQVTM and CDR2 is ANQGSEA. The CDR3 loop reads CSFRDFSYEQYF. CDR3 DNA sequence: TGCAGCTTCCGGGACTTCTCCTACGAGCAGTACTTC.

The rearrangement links TRBV3-1 to TRBJ2-3, with unresolved D. Germline CDR1 and CDR2: LGHDT and YNNKEL (reference sequence). This CDR3 comprises 13 residues. V was shortened by 6 bases and J by 4 bases, with 11 bases between the two germline ends. Written as DNA, the CDR3 is TGTGCCAGCAGTGCCGACATACCAGATACGCAGTATTTT. Translation gives CASSADIPDTQYF.

V usage is TRBV21-1 and J usage is TRBJ2-1; no DNA check was done on the table's D call, TRBD2. TRBV21-1 is deemed a pseudogene. The CDR3 is made up of 18 amino acids. The CDR3 loop is CASSNGTSGESSYNEQFF. The CDR3 bases are TGTGCCAGCAGCAACGGGACTAGCGGGGAGAGCTCCTACAATGAGCAGTTCTTC.

J is TRBJ1-5 and V is TRBV7-9; possibly TRBD1 for D (6 bases). Germline CDR1 reads SEHNR; CDR2 reads FQNEAQ (reference sequence). Trimming pared 6 bases from V and 7 bases from J, leaving 16 bases between. The CDR3 is made up of 14 amino acids. The CDR3 protein is CASSAQGSGQPQHF. CDR3 bases: TGTGCCAGCAGTGCCCAGGGGAGTGGGCAGCCCCAGCATTTT.

CDR3 sequence: CASSLRLVAVGHEQFF. The CDR3 coding sequence is TGCGCCAGCAGCCTGAGACTAGTTGCCGTGGGACATGAGCAGTTCTTC. V and J are TRBV5-1 and TRBJ2-1; D is perhaps TRBD2 (6 bases). V was pared by 4 bases and J by 8 bases, with 22 bases between. CDR1 and CDR2 from the germline V gene are SGHRS and YFSETQ. The CDR3 loop spans 16 amino acids. Complete variable domain (other parts from reference TRBV5-1 and TRBJ2-1): KAGVTQTPRYLIKTRGQQVTLSCSPISGHRSVSWYQQTPGQGLQFLFEYFSETQRNKGNFPGRFSGRQFSNSRSEMNVSTLELGDSALYLCASSLRLVAVGHEQFFGPGTRLTVL.

This clonotype was seen at least ten times. This rearrangement joins TRBV12-3 or TRBV12-4 to TRBJ2-3; the D is unclear. The CDR3 totals 13 residues. Trimming took off 6 bases at V and 4 bases at J, with 11 bases between the two ends. The CDR3 nucleotides read TGTGCCAGCAGATCTAAGGGCCCAGATACGCAGTATTTT. It specifies CASRSKGPDTQYF.

This clonotype has at least ten counts. V and J are TRBV20-1 and TRBJ2-7; 10 bases map to TRBD2. The CDR3 covers 15 residues. The V and J ends lost 6 bases and 7 bases, in that order; junction bases with no gene match: 15. From germline, CDR1 is DFQATT and CDR2 SNEGSKA (reference sequence). The CDR3 sequence is CSARPLTSGKEEQYF. In DNA, the CDR3 is TGCAGTGCCCGACCCCTAACTAGCGGGAAAGAGGAGCAGTACTTC.

This clonotype has ten or more counts. V usage is TRBV6-1 and J usage is TRBJ1-1; D unclear. Germline CDR1 MNHNS, CDR2 SASEGT. The germline V and J ends were trimmed by 5 bases and 1 base, with 8 bases remaining between them. The length of the CDR3 is 13 residues. The CDR3, as DNA: TGTGCCAGCAGTCCGGTGGGGAACACTGAAGCTTTCTTT. This codes for CASSPVGNTEAFF.

This clonotype was observed a handful of times. The V call is TRBV6-5, the J call TRBJ2-3; 10 nucleotides match TRBD2. CDR1 and CDR2 from the germline V gene are MNHEY and SVGAGI. CDR3 length: 16 residues. Trimming cost V 2 bases and J 1 base; bases outside gene matches: 3. The CDR3, as DNA: TGTGCCAGCAGTTACGCCGGGACTAGCGGCACAGATACGCAGTATTTT. Its translation is CASSYAGTSGTDTQYF.

This clonotype was detected many times. The CDR3 bases are TGCGCCAGCATGGCCGACCCTCTCCAGTACAATGAGCAGTTCTTC. Protein product: CASMADPLQYNEQFF. This chain links TRBV5-1 with TRBJ2-1, with D uncertain. CDR1 is SGHRS and CDR2 is YFSETQ in the germline V gene. Trimming removed 6 bases at V and 4 bases at J, with 17 bases between. The CDR3 extends over 15 amino acids.

This clonotype was seen a handful of times. The chain recombines TRBV5-1 with TRBJ2-3, with TRBD2 as a possible D gene (5 bases). Germline loops: CDR1 SGHRS, CDR2 YFSETQ. CDR3 length: 16 amino acids. Trimming removed 3 bases at V and 2 bases at J, with 16 bases between. CDR3: CASSWGIASFTDTQYF. The CDR3 DNA reads TGCGCCAGCAGCTGGGGAATAGCGTCCTTCACAGATACGCAGTATTTT.

The table lists this clonotype with a few counts. The chain joins TRBV10-3 to TRBJ2-7; D is uncertain. The germline V gene encodes CDR1 ENHRY and CDR2 SYGVKD. There are 13 residues in the CDR3. The V end was cut by 3 bases, the J end by 2 bases, with 8 bases between. The CDR3 loop reads CAISEGRTYEQYF. CDR3 sequence (DNA): TGTGCCATCAGTGAAGGCAGGACCTACGAGCAGTACTTC.

The chain carries TRBV7-9 and TRBJ2-1; D is possibly TRBD1 or TRBD2 (5 bases each). The length of the CDR3 is 16 residues. Germline V gene data show CDR1 as SEHNR and CDR2 as FQNEAQ (reference sequence). V was shortened by 2 bases and J by 7 bases, with 18 bases between the two germline ends. CDR3 in amino acids: CASSLLSGDPANEQFF. Here the CDR3 DNA reads TGTGCCAGCAGCTTATTGTCCGGGGACCCAGCAAATGAGCAGTTCTTC.

The chain joins TRBV29-1 to TRBJ2-2; D is unclear. Trimming stripped 4 bases from V and 1 base from J, with 7 bases between. Germline V lookup: CDR1 SQVTM, CDR2 ANQGSEA. This CDR3 contains 13 residues. CDR3 sequence reads: CSVVLGNTGELFF. The CDR3 DNA follows: TGCAGCGTTGTATTGGGGAACACCGGGGAGCTGTTTTTT.

The chain is built from TRBV20-1 and TRBJ2-1; TRBD2 matches 10 bases. The V gene end was trimmed by 4 bases and the J gene end by 3 bases; junction bases not matched to a gene: 6. CDR3 length: 15 amino acids. The V gene's germline CDR1 is DFQATT and CDR2 SNEGSKA (reference sequence). CDR3 protein: CSATLAGVNYNEQFF. The CDR3 nucleotides read TGCAGTGCTACCCTAGCGGGAGTAAACTACAATGAGCAGTTCTTC.

There are a few counts of this clonotype. The chain uses TRBV2 and TRBJ2-3; 7 nucleotides match TRBD2. The CDR3 consists of 14 residues. J gave up 0 bases and V 7 bases, and 4 bases lay outside the gene matches. The germline V gene encodes CDR1 SNHLY and CDR2 FYNNEI. The CDR3 loop is CASNLAASTDTQYF. The CDR3 DNA follows: TGTGCCAGCAATCTAGCGGCTAGCACAGATACGCAGTATTTT.

The V gene is TRBV12-3 or TRBV12-4, the J gene TRBJ1-1; D not resolved. The V end was cut by 3 bases, the J end by 5 bases, with 10 bases between. The CDR3 totals 13 residues. CDR3 in DNA: TGTGCCAGCAGTTTCGGTCCGCTAACTGAAGCTTTCTTT. The encoded protein is CASSFGPLTEAFF.

In its sample, this clonotype was seen many times. The V and J genes are TRBV28 and TRBJ2-1; TRBD2 matches 9 bases. The CDR3 is 13 residues long. Germline values: CDR1 MDHEN, CDR2 SYDVKM. V trimming: 6 bases; J trimming: 4 bases; junction bases outside the gene matches: 1. The chain's CDR3 is CASRTSGYNEQFF. CDR3 coding DNA: TGTGCCAGCAGGACTAGCGGATACAATGAGCAGTTCTTC.

This clonotype came up a few times. The rearrangement links TRBV2 to TRBJ2-1; D uncertain. V lost 3 bases, J lost 0 bases, and 6 bases lay in between. CDR3 length: 14 amino acids. Germline assignment: CDR1 SNHLY and CDR2 FYNNEI. In DNA form, the CDR3 reads TGTGCCAGCAGTGACCTCATCTCCTACAATGAGCAGTTCTTC. The encoded protein is CASSDLISYNEQFF.

This clonotype was found a few times. The chain uses TRBV29-1 and TRBJ2-7; 9 bases fit TRBD1. This CDR3 spans 13 amino acids. CDR1 is SQVTM, CDR2 ANQGSEA, per germline. Unmatched junction bases numbered 5, after V lost 6 bases and J lost 2 bases. The CDR3 loop is CSVRTGEAYEQYF. The CDR3 DNA sequence: TGCAGCGTCAGGACAGGGGAGGCCTACGAGCAGTACTTC.

The V and J genes are TRBV29-1 and TRBJ2-7; no clear D. Germline loops: CDR1 SQVTM, CDR2 ANQGSEA. This CDR3 is 13 amino acids long. Trimming stripped 6 bases from V and 2 bases from J, with 14 bases between. CDR3 DNA: TGCAGCGTATTCGGCGGTAGTACCTACGAGCAGTACTTC. Its protein is CSVFGGSTYEQYF.

The chain carries TRBV5-1 and TRBJ2-7; D gene unclear. This CDR3 region has 13 residues. Between the trimmed V and J ends, which lost 1 base and 7 bases, there was a span of 12 bases. The germline CDR1 and CDR2 sequences are SGHRS and YFSETQ. The CDR3 DNA reads TGCGCCAGCAGCTTGTTGGGTCGAACAGAGCAGTACTTC. Its protein product is CASSLLGRTEQYF.

This clonotype was detected a few times. The chain has TRBV11-2 and TRBJ2-3; maybe TRBD2 (5 bases). The V gene lost 2 bases and the J gene lost 0 bases, with 12 bases spanning the gap. Germline CDR1 is SGHAT and CDR2 is FQNNGV. The CDR3 spans 16 residues. CDR3 residues: CASSLHGPGSTDTQYF. The CDR3 DNA reads TGTGCCAGCAGCTTACACGGGCCGGGAAGCACAGATACGCAGTATTTT.

V and J are TRBV25-1 and TRBJ2-5; D may be TRBD2 (6 bases). V was cut by 4 bases and J by 5 bases, with 20 bases left in between. CDR1 and CDR2 from the germline V gene are MGHDK and SYGVNS. The CDR3 runs to 16 residues. CDR3 in DNA: TGTGCCAGCAGTGGACTAGGGACTGCAGGGAAGGAGACCCAGTACTTC. This gives the protein CASSGLGTAGKETQYF.

For this clonotype: A read error may be the cause here, since a much bigger clone is one base away. The rearrangement links TRBV12-3 or TRBV12-4 to TRBJ2-1; TRBD1 matches at 8 bases. The CDR3 contains 18 residues. This CDR3 is CACSPWTGTFFTYNEQFF. In nucleotides, the CDR3 is TGTGCCTGCAGTCCCTGGACAGGGACTTTTTTCACCTACAATGAGCAGTTCTTC.

This chain uses TRBV9 with TRBJ1-1; D is possibly TRBD1 (6 bases). This CDR3 is 16 amino acids long. CDR1 and CDR2 (germline): SGDLS, YYNGEE. The germline V and J ends were trimmed by 1 base and 4 bases, with 17 bases remaining between them. CDR3 DNA sequence: TGTGCCAGCAGCGTACGGGACCAGGGGTCGGGCACTGAAGCTTTCTTT. Residues: CASSVRDQGSGTEAFF.

To note about this clonotype: A much bigger clone sits one base away, suggesting this may be a read error. The chain has TRBV5-1 and TRBJ2-1; tentative D call: TRBD2 (6 bases). The CDR3 runs to 14 residues. Germline V gene data show CDR1 as SGHRS and CDR2 as YFSETQ. V gave up 1 base and J gave up 13 bases, with 18 bases separating them. CDR3 nucleotide sequence: TGCGCCAGCAGCTTGTGGGACTTTAGCAGTGATCAGTTCTTC. Encoded protein: CASSLWDFSSDQFF.

This clonotype was found a few times. The chain employs TRBV5-1 and TRBJ1-5, with TRBD1 as a possible D gene (5 bases). Germline V gives CDR1 SGHRS, CDR2 YFSETQ. Trimming left V 2 bases short and J 9 bases short, with 15 bases between. This CDR3 has 14 residues. The CDR3 nucleotides read TGCGCCAGCAGCTTTACAGGCGGCCGCGGGCCCCAGCATTTT. Translated: CASSFTGGRGPQHF.